The next 8 T cell receptor beta chains were all read from a single sample in a study of regulatory T cells in long-lasting Graves disease. The authors built TCR beta libraries using iRepertoire HTBI primers and Arm-PCR of CDR3 regions. TCRdb independently ran MiXCR on the multiplex PCR reads; one entry per CDR3 protein. The sample lists approximately 490,000 distinct CDR3 sequences, roughly 17% occurring once. Time point of the sample: newly diagnosed GD, antithyroid drugs for less than 3 months. Making the TCR library involved RNA that had been extracted from PBMCs. This same sample was also part of a study on T cells in Graves' hyperthyroidism and ophthalmopathy.

The sample in question was peripheral blood mononuclear cells (PBMCs), obtained at new diagnosis, from a patient treated with antithyroid drugs. Source of these receptors: a middle-aged man with Graves disease.

V gene TRBV30 combines with J gene TRBJ1-4; D is undetermined. The CDR3 totals 13 residues. The germline V and J ends were trimmed by 2 bases and 5 bases, with 9 bases remaining between them. Germline assignment: CDR1 GTSNPN and CDR2 SVGIG (reference sequence). As DNA, the CDR3 is TGTGCCTGGAGTTTACACATGAATGAAAAACTGTTTTTT. Its translation is CAWSLHMNEKLFF.

This clonotype was counted ten times or more. The rearrangement joins TRBV2 to TRBJ2-1; TRBD2 matches 11 bases. The CDR3 is made up of 16 amino acids. The V and J ends lost 5 bases and 6 bases, in that order; junction bases with no gene match: 9. Germline V gives CDR1 SNHLY, CDR2 FYNNEI. The CDR3 loop reads CASSRWGLAVGNEQFF. The CDR3 DNA sequence: TGTGCCAGCAGTAGGTGGGGACTAGCGGTTGGCAATGAGCAGTTCTTC.

This rearrangement joins TRBV2 to TRBJ2-1; D might be TRBD1 (6 bases). Germline-derived CDR1 and CDR2 are SNHLY and FYNNEI. The CDR3 extends over 13 amino acids. With 6 bases removed from V and 8 bases from J, the gap between germline ends came to 14 bases. The DNA for the CDR3 is TGTGCCAGCAGCCTACAACAGGGAGATGAGCAGTTCTTC. Protein: CASSLQQGDEQFF.

At least ten counts were recorded for this clonotype. This chain uses TRBV12-3 or TRBV12-4 with TRBJ2-5; D remains unclear. Trimming removed 5 bases from V and 5 bases from J, with 12 bases in between. This CDR3 has 13 residues. DNA of the CDR3: TGTGCCAGCAGTCCCCAGGAATGGGAGACCCAGTACTTC. It translates to CASSPQEWETQYF.

This clonotype was picked up many times. This chain connects TRBV28 to TRBJ2-6; D remains unclear. The germline CDR1 and CDR2 sequences are MDHEN and SYDVKM. Trimming removed 4 bases from V and 2 bases from J, with 12 bases in between. CDR3 length: 16 residues. The CDR3 region is CASSSSDLPGANVLTF. As DNA, the CDR3 is TGTGCCAGCAGTTCCTCCGACCTACCTGGGGCCAACGTCCTGACTTTC.

This clonotype was counted ten times or more. The J gene is TRBJ2-7, the V gene TRBV5-1, with 11 bases that match TRBD2. In germline, CDR1 is SGHRS, CDR2 YFSETQ. The CDR3 contains 15 residues. Trimming at V came to 4 bases and at J to 0 bases, leaving 3 bases not matched to a gene. The CDR3 bases are TGCGCCAGCAGCGCTAGCGGGAGGATCTCCTACGAGCAGTACTTC. Translating gives CASSASGRISYEQYF.

This clonotype was counted between two and nine times. The genes are TRBV6-1 and TRBJ1-5; D is uncertain. The germline gives CDR1 MNHNS, CDR2 SASEGT. Between the trimmed V and J ends, which lost 3 bases and 0 bases, there was a span of 12 bases. There are 16 residues in the CDR3. In DNA, the CDR3 is TGTGCCAGCAGTGATCGGATAGGGAGTAGCAATCAGCCCCAGCATTTT. Its protein is CASSDRIGSSNQPQHF.

This clonotype turned up a few times. A far larger clone lies a single base away; this is likely a read error. The gene calls are TRBV2 and TRBJ2-1; a possible D gene is TRBD1 (6 bases). The CDR3 sequence is 16 residues long. From germline, CDR1 is SNHLY and CDR2 FYNNEI. This chain's CDR3 is CASRGGNGKPSETQHF. As DNA, the CDR3 is TGTGCCAGCAGAGGGGGAAACGGGAAGCCGTCAGAGACCCAGCACTTC.